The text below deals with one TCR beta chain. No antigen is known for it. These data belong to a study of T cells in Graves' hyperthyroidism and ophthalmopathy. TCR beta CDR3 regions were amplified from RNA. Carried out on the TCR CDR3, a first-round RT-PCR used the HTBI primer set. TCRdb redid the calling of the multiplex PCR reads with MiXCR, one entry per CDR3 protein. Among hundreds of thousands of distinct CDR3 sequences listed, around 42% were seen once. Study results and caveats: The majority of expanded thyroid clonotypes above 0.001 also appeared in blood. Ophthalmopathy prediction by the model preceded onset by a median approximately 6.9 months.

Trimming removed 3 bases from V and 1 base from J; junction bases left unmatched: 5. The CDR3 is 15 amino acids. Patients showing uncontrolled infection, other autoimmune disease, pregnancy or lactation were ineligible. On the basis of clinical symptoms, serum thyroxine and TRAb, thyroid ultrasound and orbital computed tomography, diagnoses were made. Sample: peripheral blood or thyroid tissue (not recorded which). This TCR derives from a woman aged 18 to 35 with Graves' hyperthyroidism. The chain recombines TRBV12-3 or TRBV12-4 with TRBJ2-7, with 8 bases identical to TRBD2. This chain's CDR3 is CASSLTREGSYEQYF. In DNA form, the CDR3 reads TGTGCCAGCAGTTTGACCCGGGAGGGATCCTACGAGCAGTACTTC.